Described below is a single TCR beta chain sequence and its context. This entry is derived from a study of blood T cell repertoires in COVID-19. Study-level information: T cells, B-cell-depleted T cells, or PBMCs provided the cDNA or gDNA that served as material.

CDR3 length equals 16 residues. V lost 6 bases, J lost 0 bases, and 15 bases lay in between. Germline values: CDR1 SGHTS, CDR2 YDEGEE. Method: immunoSEQ multiplex PCR; TCRdb's copy keeps in-frame clones and lacks some. The sample includes 200,000 to 250,000 clones, around 80% of them seen just once. The receptor was derived from a woman aged 40 to 50 with acute COVID-19. The chain joins TRBV5-8 to TRBJ2-2, with D possibly TRBD1 on 5 matching bases. Sequenced input: PBMCs or T cells enriched from blood (not recorded which). CDR3 coding DNA: TGTGCCAGCATTGGCGTGGACAACGCGAACACCGGGGAGCTGTTTTTT. This translates into CASIGVDNANTGELFF.